This record concerns one T cell receptor (beta chain) sequence. It lacks a known antigen. The sample holds no much larger clone one base away, and base qualities are not on file. From its cysteine to its phenylalanine, the CDR3 spans 18 amino acids. The only DNA kept is the CDR3, 54 bases in frame from the first base. CDR1 and CDR2 are read off the germline V gene as LGHNA and YNFKEQ. Clipping removes 0 bases from V and 2 bases from J, with 8 as the unmatched junction base count. Preparation of the library involved RT-PCR. The sequencer was an Illumina HiSeq 2500. TCRdb redid the processing of the public reads, applying fastp at Q25 and MiXCR, and retained in-frame beta chains. Duplicate CDR3 protein sequences are folded into a single record with the most common DNA and genes. This sample is represented by a few hundred thousand distinct CDR3 sequences; 12% to 15% of them were singletons. Of the sample, around 10% is held by the ten largest clones.

This entry comes from a study of response to subunit inactivated influenza vaccine (dated by TCRdb to the late 2010s). About the full investigation: The study used deep quantitative T cell receptor repertoire profiling to track responses to a trivalent subunit inactivated influenza vaccine.

The investigation overall reported the following: It was suggested by the authors that each seasonal influenza vaccination may recruit only a limited number of new T cells.

This TCR was recovered from a man aged 50 or older who received an inactivated influenza vaccine. Donor details come from another sample of the same person, matched by shared clones. Sequencing used PBMCs from blood, obtained roughly 12 days after vaccination. The rearrangement combines TRBV4-2 with TRBJ2-3; a stretch of 10 junction bases matches TRBD2. The CDR3 reads CASSQDDKRGGPTDTQYF. The DNA sequence follows: TGTGCCAGCAGCCAAGACGACAAGCGGGGGGGCCCCACAGATACGCAGTATTTT.